Many counts were recorded for the clone carrying this TCR beta chain. Antigen specificity is unknown. The data stem from a study of T cells in Graves' hyperthyroidism and ophthalmopathy. Notes on the study in general: Ophthalmopathy was predicted by the model a median of about 6.5 months ahead of onset. The blood repertoire included most of the expanded thyroid clonotypes above 0.001.

Thyroid ultrasound and orbital computed tomography, with clinical symptoms and serum thyroxine and TRAb, informed diagnoses. The PBMCs were sourced from fresh peripheral blood (10 ml). Germline V lookup: CDR1 MNHEY, CDR2 SVGAGI. This CDR3 is 14 amino acids long. V gave up 2 bases and J gave up 5 bases, with 12 bases separating them. Amplification of TCR beta CDR3 regions was performed using RNA transcripts as template. Using the HTBI primer set, a first-round RT-PCR was run on the TCR CDR3. TCRdb used MiXCR to reprocess the multiplex PCR reads, holding one entry per CDR3 protein. The sample lists approximately 690,000 distinct CDR3 sequences, about 14% seen once, with about 12% in the top ten.

V and J are TRBV6-5 and TRBJ1-1; D is perhaps TRBD1 (5 bases). Sample: blood. This clonotype originated in a woman aged 45-65 years with Graves' ophthalmopathy. The CDR3 sequence is CASSYVGRGTEAFF. CDR3 in DNA: TGTGCCAGCAGTTACGTGGGGCGGGGGACTGAAGCTTTCTTT.